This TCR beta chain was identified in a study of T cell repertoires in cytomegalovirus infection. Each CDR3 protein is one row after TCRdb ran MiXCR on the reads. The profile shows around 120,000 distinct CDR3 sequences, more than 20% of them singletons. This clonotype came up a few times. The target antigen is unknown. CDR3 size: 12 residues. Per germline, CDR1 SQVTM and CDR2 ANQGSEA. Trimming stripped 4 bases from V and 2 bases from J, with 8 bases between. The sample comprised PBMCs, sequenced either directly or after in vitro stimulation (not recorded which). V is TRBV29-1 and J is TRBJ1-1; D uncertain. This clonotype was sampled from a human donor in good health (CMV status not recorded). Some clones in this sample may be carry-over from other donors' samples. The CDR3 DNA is TGCAGCGTTGTCTACCATAACACTGAAGCTTTCTTT. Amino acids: CSVVYHNTEAFF.